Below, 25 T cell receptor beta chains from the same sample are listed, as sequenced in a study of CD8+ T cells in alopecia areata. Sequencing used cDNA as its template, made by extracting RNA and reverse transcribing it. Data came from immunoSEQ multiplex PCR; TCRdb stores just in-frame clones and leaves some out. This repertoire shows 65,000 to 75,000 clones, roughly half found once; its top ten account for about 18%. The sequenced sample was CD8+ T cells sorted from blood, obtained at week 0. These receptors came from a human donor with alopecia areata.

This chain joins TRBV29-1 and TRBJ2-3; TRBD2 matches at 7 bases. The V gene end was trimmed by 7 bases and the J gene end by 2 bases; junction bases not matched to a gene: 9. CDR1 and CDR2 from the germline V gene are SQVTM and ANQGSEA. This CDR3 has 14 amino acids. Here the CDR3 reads CSAKGGPYTDTQYF. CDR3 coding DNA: TGCAGCGCCAAGGGAGGGCCCTACACAGATACGCAGTATTTT.

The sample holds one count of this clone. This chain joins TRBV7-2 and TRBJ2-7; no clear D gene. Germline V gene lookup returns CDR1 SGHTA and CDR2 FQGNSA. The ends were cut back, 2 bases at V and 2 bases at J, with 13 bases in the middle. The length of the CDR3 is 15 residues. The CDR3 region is CASSLRKIGPYEQYF. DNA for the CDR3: TGTGCCAGCAGCTTAAGGAAAATAGGCCCCTACGAGCAGTACTTC.

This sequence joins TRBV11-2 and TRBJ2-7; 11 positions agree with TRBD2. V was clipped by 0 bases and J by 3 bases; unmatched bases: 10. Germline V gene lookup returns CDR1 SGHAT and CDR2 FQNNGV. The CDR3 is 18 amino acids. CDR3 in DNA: TGTGCCAGCAGCTTAGACCCCTTTCCCGGACTAGCGGGCTACGAGCAGTACTTC. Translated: CASSLDPFPGLAGYEQYF.

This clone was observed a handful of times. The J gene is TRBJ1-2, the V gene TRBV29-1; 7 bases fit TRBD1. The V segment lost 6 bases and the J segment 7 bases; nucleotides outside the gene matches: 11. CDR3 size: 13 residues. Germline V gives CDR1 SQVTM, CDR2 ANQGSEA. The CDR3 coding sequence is TGCAGCGTACACACCTCAGGGGGGACTGGCTACACCTTC. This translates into CSVHTSGGTGYTF.

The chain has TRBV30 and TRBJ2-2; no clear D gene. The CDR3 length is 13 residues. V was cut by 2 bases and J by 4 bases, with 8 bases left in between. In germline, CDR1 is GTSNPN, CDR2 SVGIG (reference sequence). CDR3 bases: TGTGCCTGGAGTAACGGAGTCACCGGGGAGCTGTTTTTT. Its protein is CAWSNGVTGELFF.

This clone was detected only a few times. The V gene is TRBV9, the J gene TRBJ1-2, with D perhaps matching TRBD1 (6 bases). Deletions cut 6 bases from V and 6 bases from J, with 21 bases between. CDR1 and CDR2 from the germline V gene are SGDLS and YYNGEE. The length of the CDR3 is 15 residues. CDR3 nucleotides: TGTGCCAGCACCGATCCCGGCCTGGGGGCGGATGGCTACACCTTC. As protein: CASTDPGLGADGYTF. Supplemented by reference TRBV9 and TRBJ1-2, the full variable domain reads DSGVTQTPKHLITATGQRVTLRCSPRSGDLSVYWYQQSLDQGLQFLIQYYNGEERAKGNILERFSAQQFPDLHSELNLSSLELGDSALYFCASTDPGLGADGYTFGSGTRLTVV.

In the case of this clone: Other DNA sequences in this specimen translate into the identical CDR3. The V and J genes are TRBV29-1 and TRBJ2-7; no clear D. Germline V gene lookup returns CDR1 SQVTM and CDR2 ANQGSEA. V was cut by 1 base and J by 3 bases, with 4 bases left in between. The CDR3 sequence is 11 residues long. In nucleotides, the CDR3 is TGCAGCGTTGAAGTAAGCTACGAGCAGTACTTC. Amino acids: CSVEVSYEQYF.

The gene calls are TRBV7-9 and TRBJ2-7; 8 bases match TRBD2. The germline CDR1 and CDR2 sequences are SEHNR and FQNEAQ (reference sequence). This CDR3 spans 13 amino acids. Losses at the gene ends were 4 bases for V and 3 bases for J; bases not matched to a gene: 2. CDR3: CASSSGGSYEQYF. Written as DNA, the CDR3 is TGTGCCAGCAGCTCGGGAGGGAGCTACGAGCAGTACTTC.

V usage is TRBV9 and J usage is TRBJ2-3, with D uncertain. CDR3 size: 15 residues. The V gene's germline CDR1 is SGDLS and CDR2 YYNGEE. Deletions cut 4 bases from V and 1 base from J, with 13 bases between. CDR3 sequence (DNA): TGTGCCAGCAGCCCCACGGACCGACGCACAGATACGCAGTATTTT. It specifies CASSPTDRRTDTQYF.

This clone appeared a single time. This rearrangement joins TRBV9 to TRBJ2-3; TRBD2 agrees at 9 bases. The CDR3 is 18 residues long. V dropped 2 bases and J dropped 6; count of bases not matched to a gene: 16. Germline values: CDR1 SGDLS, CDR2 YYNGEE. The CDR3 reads CASSVRASGTQSSDTQYF. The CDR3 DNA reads TGTGCCAGCAGCGTTAGGGCTAGCGGGACACAGTCTTCGGATACGCAGTATTTT.

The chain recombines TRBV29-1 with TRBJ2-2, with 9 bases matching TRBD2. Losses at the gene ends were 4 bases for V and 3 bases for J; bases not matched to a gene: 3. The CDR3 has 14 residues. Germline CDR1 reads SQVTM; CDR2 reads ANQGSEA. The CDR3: CSVVGLADTGELFF. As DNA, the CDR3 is TGCAGCGTTGTGGGACTAGCAGACACCGGGGAGCTGTTTTTT.

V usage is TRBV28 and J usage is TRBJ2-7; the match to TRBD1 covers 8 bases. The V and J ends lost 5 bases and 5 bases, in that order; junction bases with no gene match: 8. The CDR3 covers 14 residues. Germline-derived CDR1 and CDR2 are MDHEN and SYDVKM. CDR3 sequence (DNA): TGTGCCAGCAGTCTCGGACAGGGCTACGACGAGCAGTACTTC. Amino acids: CASSLGQGYDEQYF.

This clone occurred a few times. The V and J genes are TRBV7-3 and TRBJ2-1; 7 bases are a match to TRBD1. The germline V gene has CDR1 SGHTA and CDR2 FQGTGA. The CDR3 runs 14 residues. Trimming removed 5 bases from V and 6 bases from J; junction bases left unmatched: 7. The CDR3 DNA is TGTGCCAGCAGCATACAGGGGCTGGGCAATGAGCAGTTCTTC. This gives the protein CASSIQGLGNEQFF.

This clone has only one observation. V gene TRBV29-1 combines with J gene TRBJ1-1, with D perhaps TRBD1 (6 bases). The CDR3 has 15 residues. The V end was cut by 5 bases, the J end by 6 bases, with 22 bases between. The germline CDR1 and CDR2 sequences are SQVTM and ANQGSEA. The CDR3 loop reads CSVCEPMDSYSEAFF. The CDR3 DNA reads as TGCAGCGTTTGCGAACCGATGGACAGTTACTCTGAAGCTTTCTTT. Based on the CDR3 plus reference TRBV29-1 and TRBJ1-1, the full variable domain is SAVISQKPSRDICQRGTSLTIQCQVDSQVTMMFWYRQQPGQSLTLIATANQGSEATYESGFVIDKFPISRPNLTFSTLTVSNMSPEDSSIYLCSVCEPMDSYSEAFFGQGTRLTVV.

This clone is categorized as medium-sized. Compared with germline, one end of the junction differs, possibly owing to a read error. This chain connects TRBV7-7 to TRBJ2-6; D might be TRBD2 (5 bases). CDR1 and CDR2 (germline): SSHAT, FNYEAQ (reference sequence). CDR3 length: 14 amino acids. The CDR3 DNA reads TGTGCTAGCAGTCTCGGGGCTGGGGCCAACGTCCTGACTTTC. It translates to CASSLGAGANVLTF.

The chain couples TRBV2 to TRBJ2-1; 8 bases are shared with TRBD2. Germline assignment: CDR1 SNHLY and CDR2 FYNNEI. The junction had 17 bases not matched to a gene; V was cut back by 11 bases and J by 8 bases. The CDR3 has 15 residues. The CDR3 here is CAGGGLAETLDEQFF. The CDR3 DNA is TGTGCCGGCGGGGGGCTAGCGGAGACTCTCGATGAGCAGTTCTTC.

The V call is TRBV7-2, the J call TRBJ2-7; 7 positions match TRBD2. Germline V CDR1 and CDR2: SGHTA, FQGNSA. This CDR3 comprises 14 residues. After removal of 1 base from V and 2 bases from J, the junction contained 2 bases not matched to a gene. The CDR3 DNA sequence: TGTGCCAGCAGCTTAGTGCGGGAGACCTACGAGCAGTACTTC. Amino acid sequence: CASSLVRETYEQYF.

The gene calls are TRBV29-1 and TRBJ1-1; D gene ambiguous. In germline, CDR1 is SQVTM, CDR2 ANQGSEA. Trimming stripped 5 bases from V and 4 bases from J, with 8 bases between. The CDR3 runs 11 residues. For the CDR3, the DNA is TGCAGCGTTATTATCGGCACTGAAGCTTTCTTT. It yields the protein CSVIIGTEAFF.

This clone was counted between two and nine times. The CDR3 here is CTSSQHPNEHSSRETQYF. The CDR3 bases are TGCACCAGCAGCCAACACCCTAACGAACACTCATCCCGGGAGACCCAGTACTTC. V usage is TRBV1 and J usage is TRBJ2-5. TRBV1 is annotated as a pseudogene. The CDR3 is 18 amino acids.

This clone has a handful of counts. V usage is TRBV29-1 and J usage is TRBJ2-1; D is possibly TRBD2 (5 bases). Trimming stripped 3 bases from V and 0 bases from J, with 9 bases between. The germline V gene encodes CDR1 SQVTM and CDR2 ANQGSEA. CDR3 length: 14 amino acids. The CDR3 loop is CSVESGISYNEQFF. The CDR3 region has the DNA TGCAGCGTTGAGAGCGGCATCTCCTACAATGAGCAGTTCTTC.

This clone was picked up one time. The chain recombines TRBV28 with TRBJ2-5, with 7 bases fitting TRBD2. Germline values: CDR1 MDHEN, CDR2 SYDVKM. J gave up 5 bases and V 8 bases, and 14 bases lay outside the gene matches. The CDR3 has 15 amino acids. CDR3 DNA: TGTGCCAGCCGGGCCAACGTGGGGAGGGAGGAGACCCAGTACTTC. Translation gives CASRANVGREETQYF.

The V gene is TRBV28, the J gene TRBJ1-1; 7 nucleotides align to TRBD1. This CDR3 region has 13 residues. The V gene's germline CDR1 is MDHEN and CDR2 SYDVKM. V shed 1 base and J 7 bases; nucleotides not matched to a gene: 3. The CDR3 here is CASSLSQGSEAFF. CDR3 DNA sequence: TGTGCCAGCAGTTTATCACAGGGGAGTGAAGCTTTCTTT.

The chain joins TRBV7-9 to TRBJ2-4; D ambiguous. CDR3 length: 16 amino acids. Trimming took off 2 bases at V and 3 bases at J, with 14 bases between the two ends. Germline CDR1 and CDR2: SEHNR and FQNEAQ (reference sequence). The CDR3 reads CASSLKSGLGKNIQYF. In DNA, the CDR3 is TGTGCCAGCAGCTTAAAGAGTGGGCTCGGCAAAAACATTCAGTACTTC.

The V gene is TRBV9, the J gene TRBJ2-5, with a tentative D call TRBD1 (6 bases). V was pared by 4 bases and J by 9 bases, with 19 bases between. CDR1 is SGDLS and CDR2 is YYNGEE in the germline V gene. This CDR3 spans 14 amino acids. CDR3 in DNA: TGTGCCAGCAGCTCCCAAAAGGACAGTCCAGCCCAGTACTTC. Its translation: CASSSQKDSPAQYF.

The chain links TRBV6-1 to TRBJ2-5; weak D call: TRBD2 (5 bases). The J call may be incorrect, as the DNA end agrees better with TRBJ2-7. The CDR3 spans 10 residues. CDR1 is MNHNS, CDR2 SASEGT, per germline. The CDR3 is CASGGYEQYF. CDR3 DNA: TGTGCCAGCGGAGGTTACGAGCAGTACTTC.